The 14 T cell receptor beta chains reported below all come from one sample, sequenced in a study of human T cells and chemical hapten exposure. As to time point: patch test 1, 2 weeks after DPC sensitization. Specified treatment: therapeutic diphenylcyclopropenone sensitization with weekly scalp DPC. TCRdb independently ran MiXCR on the RACE reads; one entry per CDR3 protein. The table includes about 71,000 distinct CDR3 sequences, approximately 9.4% detected once. The sample consisted of whole blood, taken in connection with sensitization to the hapten diphenylcyclopropenone (DPC). Receptors originate from a woman aged 40 to 55 with alopecia areata. Some clones in this sample may be carry-over from other donors' samples.

J is TRBJ1-3 and V is TRBV29-1; no clear D gene. The V end was cut by 8 bases, the J end by 3 bases, with 8 bases between. Germline CDR1 reads SQVTM; CDR2 reads ANQGSEA. This CDR3 region has 11 residues. CDR3 sequence reads: CSPPCGNTIYF. The DNA of the CDR3 is TGCAGCCCGCCGTGTGGAAACACCATATATTTT.

This clonotype occurred many times. J is TRBJ1-2 and V is TRBV6-2 or TRBV6-3; D is possibly TRBD1 (5 bases). The length of the CDR3 is 12 residues. Trimming took 8 bases from V and 8 from J, leaving 15 bases between them. The germline V gene encodes CDR1 MNHEY and CDR2 SVGEGT. CDR3 amino acids: CASGHRFRGYTF. Here the CDR3 DNA reads TGTGCCAGCGGACACCGTTTTCGGGGCTACACCTTC.

In its sample, this clonotype was seen many times. The chain combines TRBV6-5 with TRBJ2-7, with 7 bases that match TRBD1. Germline V gene lookup returns CDR1 MNHEY and CDR2 SVGAGI. This CDR3 has 17 amino acids. V lost 0 bases and J lost 3; bases outside the gene matches: 11. The CDR3 nucleotides are TGTGCCAGCAGTTACTCGAAGGGCAGGGGGTCTGGCTACGAGCAGTACTTC. It translates to CASSYSKGRGSGYEQYF.

This clonotype appeared many times. The gene calls are TRBV6-2 or TRBV6-3 and TRBJ2-1; 10 nucleotides align to TRBD2. Germline-derived CDR1 and CDR2 are MNHEY and SVGEGT. J was trimmed by 8 bases and V by 6 bases; bases with no gene match: 10. CDR3 length equals 15 residues. CDR3 residues: CASRPPGLAFDEQFF. The CDR3 region has the DNA TGTGCCAGCAGACCCCCGGGACTAGCGTTCGATGAGCAGTTCTTC.

This clonotype was observed at least ten times. V is TRBV20-1 and J is TRBJ1-2; 8 bases are a match to TRBD1. CDR3 size: 15 residues. The junction had 11 bases not matched to a gene; V was cut back by 6 bases and J by 2 bases. In germline, CDR1 is DFQATT, CDR2 SNEGSKA (reference sequence). This chain's CDR3 is CSATTGTGTNYGYTF. The DNA for the CDR3 is TGCAGTGCAACGACCGGGACAGGAACCAACTATGGCTACACCTTC.

This clonotype was recorded at least ten times. The gene calls are TRBV19 and TRBJ2-4; D remains unclear. Per the germline V gene, CDR1 is LNHDA and CDR2 is SQIVND (reference sequence). V lost 7 bases and J lost 3, with 16 bases in between. CDR3 length: 15 amino acids. CDR3 in amino acids: CASIGQDVGKNIQYF. CDR3 in DNA: TGTGCCAGTATTGGGCAGGACGTCGGCAAAAACATTCAGTACTTC.

The chain links TRBV6-1 to TRBJ2-2; the match to TRBD2 covers 7 bases. Germline CDR1 and CDR2: MNHNS and SASEGT. The V and J ends lost 11 bases and 3 bases, in that order; junction bases with no gene match: 6. The CDR3 has 13 residues. Here the CDR3 reads CAGQRGDTGELFF. CDR3 DNA sequence: TGTGCCGGCCAGCGGGGCGACACCGGGGAGCTGTTTTTT.

The V call is TRBV7-6, the J call TRBJ2-7, with TRBD2 matching over 9 bases. The trim removed 3 bases at V and 6 bases at J, leaving 15 bases unmatched. The CDR3 contains 17 residues. The germline V gene has CDR1 SGHVS and CDR2 FNYEAQ. The DNA of the CDR3 is TGTGCCAGCAGCTTCTCCCCGGGGCCTAGCGGGGCTCTCGAGCAGTACTTC. It is translated as CASSFSPGPSGALEQYF.

This clonotype was recorded many times. J is TRBJ1-2 and V is TRBV18; TRBD1 agrees at 8 bases. The CDR3 extends over 15 amino acids. In germline, CDR1 is KGHSH, CDR2 LQKENI. The J segment lost 3 bases and the V segment lost 6 bases, leaving 9 bases of the junction unmatched. CDR3 sequence: CASSPDRAGYYGYTF. DNA of the CDR3: TGTGCCAGCTCCCCGGACAGGGCGGGCTACTATGGCTACACCTTC. Full variable domain (missing parts from reference TRBV18 and TRBJ1-2): NAGVMQNPRHLVRRRGQEARLRCSPMKGHSHVYWYRQLPEEGLKFMVYLQKENIIDESGMPKERFSAEFPKEGPSILRIQQVVRGDSAAYFCASSPDRAGYYGYTFGSGTRLTVV.

This clonotype was counted many times. The V call is TRBV6-2 or TRBV6-3, the J call TRBJ2-1; 8 bases fit TRBD2. V lost 5 bases and J lost 6; bases outside the gene matches: 9. CDR3 length equals 15 residues. The germline CDR1 and CDR2 sequences are MNHEY and SVGEGT. This chain's CDR3 is CASSPSGGAGNEQFF. For the CDR3, the DNA is TGTGCCAGCAGTCCCTCCGGGGGGGCCGGCAATGAGCAGTTCTTC.

This clonotype has more than one count but fewer than ten. The rearrangement uses TRBV2 and TRBJ1-2, with TRBD1 identical over 9 bases. Trimming took 1 base from V and 3 from J; bases not matched to a gene: 9. This CDR3 is built from 17 residues. Per the germline V gene, CDR1 is SNHLY and CDR2 is FYNNEI. CDR3 in amino acids: CASSEGGDRASHYGYTF. In DNA form, the CDR3 reads TGTGCCAGCAGTGAAGGGGGGGACAGGGCCTCTCACTATGGCTACACCTTC.

The chain recombines TRBV4-1 with TRBJ2-5, with 12 bases identical to TRBD2. The CDR3 runs to 18 residues. The germline V gene has CDR1 MGHRA and CDR2 YSYEKL. V trimming: 3 bases; J trimming: 2 bases; junction bases outside the gene matches: 10. Here the CDR3 reads CASSQAYTSGGSQETQYF. The CDR3 DNA reads as TGCGCCAGCAGCCAGGCCTACACTAGCGGGGGGTCTCAAGAGACCCAGTACTTC.

This clonotype showed up many times. The chain combines TRBV11-2 with TRBJ1-6; D gene ambiguous. Germline V gives CDR1 SGHAT, CDR2 FQNNGV. CDR3 length: 14 residues. Trimming removed 5 bases at V and 12 bases at J, with 17 bases between. The CDR3 reads CASSPTKVVLPLHF. Here the CDR3 DNA reads TGTGCCAGCAGCCCCACCAAGGTAGTCCTACCCCTCCACTTT.

This clonotype was observed a few times. The chain combines TRBV4-3 with TRBJ1-5, with 8 bases identical to TRBD1. J gave up 6 bases and V 0 bases, and 7 bases lay outside the gene matches. In germline, CDR1 is LGHNA, CDR2 YSLEER. This CDR3 comprises 16 residues. CDR3 bases: TGCGCCAGCAGCCAAGATACCGGCGGACAGGGTCAGCCCCAGCATTTT. It specifies CASSQDTGGQGQPQHF.